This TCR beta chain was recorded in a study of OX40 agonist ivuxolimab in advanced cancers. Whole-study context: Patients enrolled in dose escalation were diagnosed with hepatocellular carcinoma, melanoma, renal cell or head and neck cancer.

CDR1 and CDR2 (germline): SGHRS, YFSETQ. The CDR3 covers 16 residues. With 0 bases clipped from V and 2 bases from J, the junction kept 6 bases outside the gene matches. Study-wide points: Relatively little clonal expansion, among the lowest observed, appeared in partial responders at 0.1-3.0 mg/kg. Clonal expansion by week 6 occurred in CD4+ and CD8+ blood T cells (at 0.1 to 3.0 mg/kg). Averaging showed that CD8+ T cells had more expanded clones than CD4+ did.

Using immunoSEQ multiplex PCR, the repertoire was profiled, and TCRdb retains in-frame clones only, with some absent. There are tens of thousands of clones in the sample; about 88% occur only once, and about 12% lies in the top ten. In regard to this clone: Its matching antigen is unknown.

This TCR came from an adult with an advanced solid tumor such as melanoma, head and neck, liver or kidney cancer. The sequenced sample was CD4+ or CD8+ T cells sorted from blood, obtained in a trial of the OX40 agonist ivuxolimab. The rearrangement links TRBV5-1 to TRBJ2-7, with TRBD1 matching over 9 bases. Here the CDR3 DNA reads TGCGCCAGCAGCTTGGGCGGGACAGGGCCTACCTACGAGCAGTACTTC. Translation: CASSLGGTGPTYEQYF.